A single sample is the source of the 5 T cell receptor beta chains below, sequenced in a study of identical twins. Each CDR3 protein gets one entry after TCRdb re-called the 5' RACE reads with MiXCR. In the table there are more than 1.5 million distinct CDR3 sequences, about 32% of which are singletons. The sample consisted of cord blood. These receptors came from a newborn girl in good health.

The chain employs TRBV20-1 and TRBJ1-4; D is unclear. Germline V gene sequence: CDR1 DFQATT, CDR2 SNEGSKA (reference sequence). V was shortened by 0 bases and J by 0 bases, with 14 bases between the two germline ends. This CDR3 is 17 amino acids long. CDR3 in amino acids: CSARDRSFGATNEKLFF. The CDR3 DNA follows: TGCAGTGCTAGAGATCGGAGTTTTGGTGCAACTAATGAAAAACTGTTTTTT.

The CDR3: CASSLLVSTDTQYF. The DNA of the CDR3 is TGTGCCAGCAGCTTACTAGTATCCACAGATACGCAGTATTTT. The rearrangement uses TRBV7-2 and TRBJ2-3; D is undetermined. Germline V gene lookup returns CDR1 SGHTA and CDR2 FQGNSA. The length of the CDR3 is 14 residues. V shed 2 bases and J shed 2 bases, with 8 bases lying between them.

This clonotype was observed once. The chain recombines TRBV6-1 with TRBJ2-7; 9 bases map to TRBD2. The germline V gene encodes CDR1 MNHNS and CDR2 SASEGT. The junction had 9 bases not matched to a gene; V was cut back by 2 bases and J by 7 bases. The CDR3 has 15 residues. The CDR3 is CASSEPVGLANEQYF. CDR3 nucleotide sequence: TGTGCCAGCAGTGAACCCGTAGGACTAGCGAATGAGCAGTACTTC.

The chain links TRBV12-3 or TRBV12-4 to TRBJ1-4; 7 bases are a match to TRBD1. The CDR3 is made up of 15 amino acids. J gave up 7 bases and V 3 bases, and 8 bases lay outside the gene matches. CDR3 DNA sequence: TGTGCCAGCAGTTTCCGGACAGGCACGAGTGAAAAACTGTTTTTT. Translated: CASSFRTGTSEKLFF.

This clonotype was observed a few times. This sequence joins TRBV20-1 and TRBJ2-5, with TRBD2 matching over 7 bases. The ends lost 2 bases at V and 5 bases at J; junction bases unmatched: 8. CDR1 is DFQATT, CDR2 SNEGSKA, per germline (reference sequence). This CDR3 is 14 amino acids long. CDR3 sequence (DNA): TGCAGTGCTAGACAGGTCGGGGGGATCGAGACCCAGTACTTC. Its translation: CSARQVGGIETQYF.